Presented here are 20 T cell receptor beta chains from one specimen sequenced in a study of breast tumors, draining lymph nodes, adjacent tissues. Breast cancer patients provided tissue from their axillary draining lymph nodes. TCRdb independently ran MiXCR on the multiplex PCR reads; one entry per CDR3 protein. Of 270,000 or so distinct CDR3 sequences in the sample, under 35% are singletons; the top ten hold around 1%. What was sequenced was axillary lymph node tissue. These receptors were taken from a female donor with breast cancer. Some clones in this sample may be carry-over from other donors' samples.

This clonotype was detected many times. V and J are TRBV14 and TRBJ2-7; 8 bases are shared with TRBD2. Trimming removed 5 bases from V and 2 bases from J; junction bases left unmatched: 5. This CDR3 spans 14 amino acids. CDR1 is SGHDN, CDR2 FVKESK, per germline. DNA of the CDR3: TGTGCCAGCAGCGGACTAGCCGTCACCTACGAGCAGTACTTC. Amino acid sequence: CASSGLAVTYEQYF.

Note on this clonotype: A much more abundant neighbour one base away suggests this may be a read error. This chain connects TRBV20-1 to TRBJ2-7; tentative D call: TRBD1 (6 bases). CDR1 and CDR2 (germline): DFQATT, SNEGSKA (reference sequence). The CDR3 is made up of 13 amino acids. The CDR3 sequence: CSATTDRYYAQYF. DNA for the CDR3: TGCAGTGCAACCACTGACAGGTACTACGCGCAGTACTTC.

This clonotype has ten or more counts. The chain couples TRBV10-1 to TRBJ2-1, with 10 bases aligning to TRBD2. CDR3 size: 17 residues. V lost 9 bases and J lost 0; bases outside the gene matches: 11. CDR1 WNHNN and CDR2 SYGVQD come from the germline V gene (reference sequence). Written as DNA, the CDR3 is TGCGCCAGTACTCCGGGACTAGCGTCTAGCTCCTACAATGAGCAGTTCTTC. Translating it yields CASTPGLASSSYNEQFF.

This clonotype has a count of ten or more. The chain couples TRBV11-3 to TRBJ2-5; a possible D gene is TRBD1 (6 bases). The V gene lost 4 bases and the J gene lost 7 bases, with 13 bases spanning the gap. CDR1 is SGHNT and CDR2 is YENEEA in the germline V gene. The CDR3 has 13 residues. CDR3 region: CASSSRDKTTQYF. As DNA, the CDR3 is TGTGCCAGCAGCTCAAGGGACAAGACGACCCAGTACTTC.

This clonotype was found many times. The V and J genes are TRBV2 and TRBJ2-2, with 13 bases lining up with TRBD2. The CDR3 totals 16 residues. Germline V CDR1 and CDR2: SNHLY, FYNNEI. V shed 4 bases, J shed 7 bases, and the junction held 6 bases outside the gene matches. The CDR3 DNA follows: TGTGCCAGCAGTGTCGGACTAGCGGGAGTTCTCGGGGAGCTGTTTTTT. This translates into CASSVGLAGVLGELFF.

This clonotype showed up just once. The chain uses TRBV12-3 or TRBV12-4 and TRBJ1-5; no clear D. The V end lost 3 bases, the J end lost 0 bases, and 6 bases lay between the germline ends. The CDR3 is 14 residues long. Here the CDR3 DNA reads TGTGCCAGCAGTTTCAGGAGTAGCAATCAGCCCCAGCATTTT. It is translated as CASSFRSSNQPQHF.

At least ten counts were recorded for this clonotype. The V and J genes are TRBV7-9 and TRBJ2-5; 14 bases agree with TRBD2. There are 15 residues in the CDR3. Germline CDR1 is SEHNR and CDR2 is FQNEAQ (reference sequence). Losses at the gene ends were 5 bases for V and 5 bases for J; bases not matched to a gene: 4. DNA for the CDR3: TGTGCCAGCAGCGATCGGACTAGCGGGAGGGAGACCCAGTACTTC. This codes for CASSDRTSGRETQYF. Drawing the rest from reference TRBV7-9 and TRBJ2-5, the complete variable domain is DTGVSQNPRHKITKRGQNVTFRCDPISEHNRLYWYRQTLGQGPEFLTYFQNEAQLEKSRLLSDRFSAERPKGSFSTLEIQRTEQGDSAMYLCASSDRTSGRETQYFGPGTRLLVL.

With respect to this clonotype: A clone one base away is much larger, so this may be a read error. J is TRBJ2-7 and V is TRBV11-3; TRBD1 matches at 11 bases. Germline V gives CDR1 SGHNT, CDR2 YENEEA. The CDR3 loop spans 14 amino acids. In DNA form, the CDR3 reads TGTGCCAGCAGCAATTGGACAGGGGGCAGGGAGCGGTACTTC. Its translation: CASSNWTGGRERYF.

This rearrangement joins TRBV5-1 to TRBJ1-1, with D possibly being TRBD1 (5 bases). Trimming pared 4 bases from V and 3 bases from J, leaving 13 bases between. The CDR3 extends over 14 amino acids. Germline CDR1 reads SGHRS; CDR2 reads YFSETQ. The CDR3 is CASSPRVGHTEAFF. CDR3 nucleotide sequence: TGCGCCAGCAGCCCAAGGGTGGGGCACACTGAAGCTTTCTTT.

As regards this clonotype: A single base separates this from a much larger clone, so it may be a read error. The V gene is TRBV6-5, the J gene TRBJ1-4; D gene uncertain. The CDR3 consists of 14 residues. Per germline, CDR1 MNHEY and CDR2 SVGAGI. CDR3 loop: CASSDRATSEKLFF. Here the CDR3 DNA reads TGTGCCAGCAGCGACCGTGCAACTAGTGAAAAACTGTTTTTT.

This clonotype has at least ten counts. The chain is built from TRBV11-2 and TRBJ2-2, with TRBD2 matching 9 bases. Germline values: CDR1 SGHAT, CDR2 FQNNGV. CDR3 length equals 14 residues. With 3 bases clipped from V and 8 bases from J, the junction kept 4 bases outside the gene matches. The CDR3 DNA sequence: TGTGCCAGCAGCTTCGCGGGAGGGCCAGGGGAGCTGTTTTTT. This codes for CASSFAGGPGELFF.

Only a few counts were recorded for this clonotype. The rearrangement uses TRBV6-5 and TRBJ2-3; a weak D match, TRBD2 (5 bases). The CDR3 is 16 amino acids. Trimming cost V 5 bases and J 0 bases, with 15 bases left between them. Germline CDR1 reads MNHEY; CDR2 reads SVGAGI. In nucleotides, the CDR3 is TGTGCCAGCAGTCCGAGGGTTGTGTATAGCACAGATACGCAGTATTTT. It specifies CASSPRVVYSTDTQYF.

The J gene is TRBJ1-5, the V gene TRBV7-9; TRBD1 agrees at 8 bases. CDR1 SEHNR and CDR2 FQNEAQ come from the germline V gene (reference sequence). With V trimmed by 5 bases and J by 6 bases, 15 bases remained unmatched. The CDR3 has 17 amino acids. The CDR3 nucleotides read TGTGCCAGCAGCCAACCTCGGACAGGGTGTGTCCCTCAGCCCCAGCATTTT. Amino acids: CASSQPRTGCVPQPQHF.

This clonotype appeared many times. The chain couples TRBV9 to TRBJ2-7; tentative D call: TRBD2 (6 bases). Trimming removed 2 bases from V and 4 bases from J, with 10 bases in between. This CDR3 region has 13 residues. Germline V gene data show CDR1 as SGDLS and CDR2 as YYNGEE. The CDR3 loop is CASSVSGGYEQYF. In nucleotides, the CDR3 is TGTGCCAGCAGCGTTTCTGGGGGGTACGAGCAGTACTTC.

The chain links TRBV4-1 to TRBJ1-1; no clear D gene. The CDR3 has 15 residues. The V end lost 3 bases, the J end lost 5 bases, and 16 bases lay between the germline ends. CDR1 MGHRA and CDR2 YSYEKL come from the germline V gene. The CDR3 DNA is TGCGCCAGCAGCCAGCGATCTCAGGTTGGGACTGAAGCTTTCTTT. Its translation is CASSQRSQVGTEAFF.

Concerning this clonotype itself: One end of the junction does not line up with germline, which may come from a read error. The chain is built from TRBV7-9 and TRBJ2-6; D might be TRBD1 (5 bases). Germline-derived CDR1 and CDR2 are SEHNR and FQNEAQ (reference sequence). This CDR3 has 17 residues. The CDR3 bases are TGTGCCAGCAGCTTAGTTTCCCCCACCTCTGGGGCCAACCTCCTGACTTTC. It is translated as CASSLVSPTSGANLLTF. Looking up the rest from reference TRBV7-9 and TRBJ2-6 gives the full variable domain: DTGVSQNPRHKITKRGQNVTFRCDPISEHNRLYWYRQTLGQGPEFLTYFQNEAQLEKSRLLSDRFSAERPKGSFSTLEIQRTEQGDSAMYLCASSLVSPTSGANLLTFGAGSRLTVL.

This rearrangement joins TRBV12-3 or TRBV12-4 to TRBJ1-3; a possible D gene is TRBD1 (6 bases). The CDR3 is 14 amino acids. Trimming took off 7 bases at V and 2 bases at J, with 12 bases between the two ends. The CDR3 is CASNGRGTGNTIYF. CDR3 bases: TGTGCCAGCAATGGCAGGGGAACTGGAAACACCATATATTTT.

Many counts were recorded for this clonotype. The rearrangement links TRBV29-1 to TRBJ2-7, with TRBD2 as a possible D gene (5 bases). CDR1 is SQVTM, CDR2 ANQGSEA, per germline. The CDR3 contains 13 residues. Between the trimmed V and J ends, which lost 5 bases and 6 bases, there was a span of 17 bases. The chain's CDR3 is CSVFGESGFEQYF. In DNA, the CDR3 is TGCAGCGTTTTCGGGGAGTCTGGGTTCGAGCAGTACTTC.

This clonotype was counted only a few times. The rearrangement uses TRBV3-1 and TRBJ2-7, with a tentative D call TRBD1 (6 bases). Germline V gene lookup returns CDR1 LGHDT and CDR2 YNNKEL (reference sequence). Trimming took off 2 bases at V and 6 bases at J, with 11 bases between the two ends. This CDR3 has 13 amino acids. The CDR3 region has the DNA TGTGCCAGCAGCCAAATCCCCAGGGGCGAGCAGTACTTC. Its translation is CASSQIPRGEQYF.

This clonotype showed up many times. V gene TRBV5-1 combines with J gene TRBJ2-7; 8 nucleotides agree with TRBD1. With V trimmed by 3 bases and J by 3 bases, 2 bases remained unmatched. Germline CDR1 is SGHRS and CDR2 is YFSETQ. This CDR3 contains 13 residues. In DNA, the CDR3 is TGCGCCAGCAGCTCGACAGGGGTCTACGAGCAGTACTTC. Translation gives CASSSTGVYEQYF.